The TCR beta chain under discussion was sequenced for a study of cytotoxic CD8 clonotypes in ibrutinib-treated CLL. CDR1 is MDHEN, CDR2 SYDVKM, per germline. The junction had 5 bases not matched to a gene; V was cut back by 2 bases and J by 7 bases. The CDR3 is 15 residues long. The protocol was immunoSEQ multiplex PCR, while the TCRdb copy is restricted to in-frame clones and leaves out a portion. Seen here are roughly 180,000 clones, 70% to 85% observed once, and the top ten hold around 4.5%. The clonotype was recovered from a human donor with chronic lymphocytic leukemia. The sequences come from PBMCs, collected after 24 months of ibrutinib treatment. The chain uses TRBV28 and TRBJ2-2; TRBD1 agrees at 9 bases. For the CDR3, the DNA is TGTGCCAGCAGTTTAGGGACAGGGAAGGGCGGGGAGCTGTTTTTT. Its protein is CASSLGTGKGGELFF.